One and the same sample provided the 31 T cell receptor beta chains below, sequenced in a study of CD8 T cells in ankylosing spondylitis. Findings and limits, study-wide: A TCR beta motif made of under 10 highly homologous variants seemed typical of ankylosing spondylitis blood.

TCRdb re-derived calls from the 5' RACE reads in MiXCR, one entry per CDR3 protein. Of some 450,000 distinct CDR3 sequences in the sample, approximately 17% were seen once. Their cognate antigens are unknown. Material: blood, either unsorted or a sorted T cell fraction (not recorded which). The receptors were sampled from a male donor with ankylosing spondylitis.

The rearrangement uses TRBV4-2 and TRBJ2-1, with a tentative D call TRBD2 (5 bases). Germline V CDR1 and CDR2: LGHNA, YNFKEQ. The CDR3 totals 14 residues. Trimming took 4 bases from V and 7 from J, leaving 14 bases between them. DNA for the CDR3: TGTGCCAGCAGCCCTAGTGTTCGGGAAAATGAGCAGTTCTTC. This encodes CASSPSVRENEQFF.

This clonotype was recorded a few times. This chain connects TRBV6-2 or TRBV6-3 to TRBJ2-5; 14 positions agree with TRBD2. Unmatched junction bases numbered 4, after V lost 8 bases and J lost 2 bases. CDR1 and CDR2 from the germline V gene are MNHEY and SVGEGT. CDR3 length: 15 residues. The CDR3 region is CASGTSGSWQETQYF. For the CDR3, the DNA is TGTGCCAGCGGGACTAGCGGGAGTTGGCAAGAGACCCAGTACTTC.

This chain connects TRBV5-1 to TRBJ2-1; weak D call: TRBD2 (7 bases). Germline V CDR1 and CDR2: SGHRS, YFSETQ. This CDR3 contains 15 residues. V lost 0 bases, J lost 8 bases, and 15 bases lay in between. CDR3 residues: CASSLVAGAGDEQFF. In DNA form, the CDR3 reads TGCGCCAGCAGCTTGGTGGCGGGGGCTGGGGATGAGCAGTTCTTC.

This clonotype was seen just once. The chain combines TRBV5-5 with TRBJ2-7; D is perhaps TRBD1 (6 bases). V was shortened by 0 bases and J by 3 bases, with 16 bases between the two germline ends. Per the germline V gene, CDR1 is SGHKS and CDR2 is YYEKEE (reference sequence). The CDR3 is 16 amino acids. CDR3 loop: CASSLVGTRMGYEQYF. The CDR3 DNA reads as TGTGCCAGCAGCTTGGTAGGGACAAGGATGGGCTACGAGCAGTACTTC.

The chain combines TRBV20-1 with TRBJ2-7, with 10 bases identical to TRBD2. The CDR3 is 15 residues long. Germline assignment: CDR1 DFQATT and CDR2 SNEGSKA (reference sequence). The junction had 9 bases not matched to a gene; V was cut back by 3 bases and J by 4 bases. The CDR3 DNA reads as TGCAGTGCTAGGCCTAGCGGGAGTGGAATATACGAGCAGTACTTC. This codes for CSARPSGSGIYEQYF.

J is TRBJ1-6 and V is TRBV2; tentative D call: TRBD1 (5 bases). Trimming shortened V by 1 base and J by 10 bases, and 17 bases separated the two germline ends. This CDR3 is 16 amino acids long. CDR1 and CDR2 (germline): SNHLY, FYNNEI. This CDR3 is CASSEGVQGPRSPLHF. In nucleotides, the CDR3 is TGTGCCAGCAGTGAAGGTGTCCAGGGTCCAAGGTCACCCCTCCACTTT.

The rearrangement uses TRBV25-1 and TRBJ2-7; 7 positions agree with TRBD1. After removal of 4 bases from V and 2 bases from J, the junction contained 8 bases not matched to a gene. Germline V lookup: CDR1 MGHDK, CDR2 SYGVNS. The CDR3 runs to 15 residues. CDR3 in amino acids: CASSGLGTAPYEQYF. CDR3 DNA sequence: TGTGCCAGCAGTGGCCTCGGGACAGCTCCCTACGAGCAGTACTTC.

This clonotype was observed a handful of times. V is TRBV5-8 and J is TRBJ1-2; 12 bases fit TRBD1. This CDR3 has 16 amino acids. The germline V gene encodes CDR1 SGHTS and CDR2 YDEGEE. Trimming cost V 2 bases and J 7 bases; bases outside gene matches: 9. The CDR3 reads CASSFPGQGARRGYTF. In nucleotides, the CDR3 is TGTGCCAGCAGCTTCCCGGGACAGGGGGCGCGACGTGGCTACACCTTC.

This clonotype was counted many times. The V and J genes are TRBV12-3 or TRBV12-4 and TRBJ2-5; the D gene is possibly TRBD2 (7 bases). The CDR3 has 17 residues. Trimming cost V 0 bases and J 5 bases, with 19 bases left between them. CDR3 in DNA: TGTGCCAGCAGTTTAGCGCTAAAGGGGGGGCAGGTGGAGACCCAGTACTTC. Protein: CASSLALKGGQVETQYF.

This clonotype occurred a few times. This chain links TRBV3-1 with TRBJ2-7; no definite D call. This CDR3 has 15 amino acids. The germline gives CDR1 LGHDT, CDR2 YNNKEL (reference sequence). Trimming pared 0 bases from V and 2 bases from J, leaving 11 bases between. Written as DNA, the CDR3 is TGTGCCAGCAGCCAAGATTTCGCGAGAACCTACGAGCAGTACTTC. This codes for CASSQDFARTYEQYF.

In this sample, this clonotype turned up many times. The chain joins TRBV6-2 or TRBV6-3 to TRBJ2-2; TRBD1 matches at 10 bases. V trimming: 5 bases; J trimming: 4 bases; junction bases outside the gene matches: 7. Germline values: CDR1 MNHEY, CDR2 SVGEGT. The length of the CDR3 is 16 residues. The DNA for the CDR3 is TGTGCCAGCAGTCCGGGACAGGGGAAAGGCACCGGGGAGCTGTTTTTT. Translated, it gives CASSPGQGKGTGELFF.

This sequence joins TRBV28 and TRBJ2-7; either TRBD1 or TRBD2 may fit D (5 bases each). Germline-derived CDR1 and CDR2 are MDHEN and SYDVKM. The CDR3 has 15 amino acids. Trimming took off 7 bases at V and 3 bases at J, with 19 bases between the two ends. Written as DNA, the CDR3 is TGTGCCAGCACCCGTAAAGGGACCGTAGGCTACGAGCAGTACTTC. This encodes CASTRKGTVGYEQYF.

The gene calls are TRBV20-1 and TRBJ1-1; D is unclear. Germline values: CDR1 DFQATT, CDR2 SNEGSKA (reference sequence). With 6 bases removed from V and 4 bases from J, the gap between germline ends came to 15 bases. There are 13 residues in the CDR3. CDR3 residues: CSATTTVSTEAFF. The CDR3, as DNA: TGCAGTGCCACCACCACGGTGAGCACTGAAGCTTTCTTT.

This clonotype came up a few times. The chain employs TRBV2 and TRBJ2-2, with unresolved D. The CDR3 is 12 amino acids. The V gene lost 5 bases and the J gene lost 6 bases, with 7 bases spanning the gap. In germline, CDR1 is SNHLY, CDR2 FYNNEI. CDR3 amino acids: CASSTTPGELFF. The CDR3 DNA follows: TGTGCCAGCAGTACCACCCCCGGGGAGCTGTTTTTT.

This chain's CDR3 is CASSSRQNSGNTIYF. The CDR3 DNA reads as TGTGCCAGCTCATCACGACAGAACTCTGGAAACACCATATATTTT. This chain links TRBV18 with TRBJ1-3, with D possibly being TRBD1 (5 bases). Trimming removed 5 bases at V and 0 bases at J, with 11 bases between. Germline V gene sequence: CDR1 KGHSH, CDR2 LQKENI. The CDR3 is 15 amino acids.

The chain's CDR3 is CASSYLVSGTGKNIQYF. The CDR3 DNA is TGTGCCAGCAGCTATTTGGTCTCCGGGACAGGGAAGAACATTCAGTACTTC. This chain links TRBV12-1 with TRBJ2-4; TRBD1 was called by the table and not checked on the DNA. TRBV12-1 is shown as a pseudogene. This CDR3 has 17 residues.

The chain joins TRBV3-1 to TRBJ1-1; 10 bases align to TRBD1. This CDR3 contains 16 residues. CDR1 is LGHDT and CDR2 is YNNKEL in the germline V gene (reference sequence). The junction had 7 bases not matched to a gene; V was cut back by 1 base and J by 5 bases. CDR3 bases: TGTGCCAGCAGCCAAGGTCGACAGGGGGCTCGTACTGAAGCTTTCTTT. This encodes CASSQGRQGARTEAFF.

V gene TRBV20-1 combines with J gene TRBJ1-1; D may be TRBD1 (6 bases). The CDR3 has 11 residues. The germline gives CDR1 DFQATT, CDR2 SNEGSKA (reference sequence). V shed 6 bases and J shed 6 bases, with 11 bases lying between them. CDR3 residues: CSAFKGAEAFF. CDR3 in DNA: TGCAGTGCCTTTAAGGGGGCTGAAGCTTTCTTT.

The rearrangement links TRBV20-1 to TRBJ2-3; either TRBD1 or TRBD2 may supply D (6 bases each). V was clipped by 4 bases and J by 1 base, with 18 bases between them. This CDR3 spans 16 amino acids. CDR1 is DFQATT and CDR2 is SNEGSKA in the germline V gene (reference sequence). The CDR3: CSAKGGTGSGTDTQYF. The CDR3 DNA sequence: TGCAGTGCTAAGGGGGGCACAGGGTCGGGCACAGATACGCAGTATTTT.

This clonotype has a count of ten or more. V is TRBV20-1 and J is TRBJ2-3; 11 bases map to TRBD2. The V gene end was trimmed by 5 bases and the J gene end by 2 bases; junction bases not matched to a gene: 6. This CDR3 is built from 15 residues. CDR1 and CDR2 from the germline V gene are DFQATT and SNEGSKA (reference sequence). The DNA for the CDR3 is TGCAGTGCTCATAGCGGGGGGGCTTCCACAGATACGCAGTATTTT. The encoded protein is CSAHSGGASTDTQYF.

This clonotype was picked up many times. The gene calls are TRBV25-1 and TRBJ1-5; D unclear. Germline V gene lookup returns CDR1 MGHDK and CDR2 SYGVNS. V dropped 8 bases and J dropped 10 bases, with 15 bases sitting between them. The CDR3 totals 12 residues. The CDR3 nucleotides are TGTGCCAGCTCCCCCCTAGGTGAACCCCAGCATTTT. It specifies CASSPLGEPQHF.

This clonotype was counted ten times or more. The gene calls are TRBV12-3 or TRBV12-4 and TRBJ1-2; 8 nucleotides align to TRBD1. Trimming removed 7 bases from V and 4 bases from J; junction bases left unmatched: 8. The CDR3 consists of 14 residues. CDR3 sequence (DNA): TGTGCCAGCATTAGGACAGGGTTGACCTATGGCTACACCTTC. The encoded protein is CASIRTGLTYGYTF.

This clonotype turned up a few times. J is TRBJ1-5 and V is TRBV10-2, with D unresolved. Trimming removed 4 bases from V and 5 bases from J, with 12 bases in between. The germline V gene encodes CDR1 WSHSY and CDR2 SAAADI. The CDR3 has 14 amino acids. CDR3 residues: CASSVVGNDQPQHF. The CDR3, as DNA: TGCGCCAGCAGTGTGGTAGGCAACGATCAGCCCCAGCATTTT.

The rearrangement joins TRBV4-3 to TRBJ1-6, with TRBD1 matching 7 bases. The V and J ends lost 1 base and 0 bases, in that order; junction bases with no gene match: 9. CDR1 and CDR2 (germline): LGHNA, YSLEER. This CDR3 comprises 19 residues. The CDR3 spells CASSQVRVQGSSYNSPLHF. The CDR3 nucleotides are TGCGCCAGCAGCCAAGTAAGAGTACAGGGGTCCTCCTATAATTCACCCCTCCACTTT.

This clonotype was recorded a few times. The gene calls are TRBV5-1 and TRBJ2-1; 8 nucleotides line up with TRBD2. The V and J ends lost 2 bases and 4 bases, in that order; junction bases with no gene match: 2. Germline V CDR1 and CDR2: SGHRS, YFSETQ. There are 14 residues in the CDR3. The CDR3, as DNA: TGCGCCAGCAGCTTCCAGCGGGAGTACAATGAGCAGTTCTTC. Protein product: CASSFQREYNEQFF.

The chain links TRBV10-3 to TRBJ2-1; 14 nucleotides line up with TRBD2. J was trimmed by 7 bases and V by 2 bases; bases with no gene match: 7. The germline V gene encodes CDR1 ENHRY and CDR2 SYGVKD. CDR3 length: 17 amino acids. CDR3 region: CAISEPQGLAGGNEQFF. The DNA of the CDR3 is TGTGCCATCAGTGAGCCTCAAGGACTAGCGGGAGGTAATGAGCAGTTCTTC.

The rearrangement links TRBV7-6 to TRBJ2-3, with TRBD2 identical over 11 bases. CDR1 and CDR2 (germline): SGHVS, FNYEAQ. This CDR3 has 13 residues. V shed 10 bases and J 3 bases; nucleotides not matched to a gene: 3. CDR3 sequence: CATASGRTDTQYF. DNA for the CDR3: TGTGCCACCGCTAGCGGGAGGACAGATACGCAGTATTTT. The full variable domain, rest sourced from reference TRBV7-6 and TRBJ2-3, is GAGVSQSPRYKVTKRGQDVALRCDPISGHVSLYWYRQALGQGPEFLTYFNYEAQQDKSGLPNDRFSAERPEGSISTLTIQRTEQRDSAMYRCATASGRTDTQYFGPGTRLTVL.

This clonotype occurred many times. The chain employs TRBV10-3 and TRBJ2-5; 7 positions agree with TRBD2. The germline gives CDR1 ENHRY, CDR2 SYGVKD. The V and J ends lost 1 base and 3 bases, in that order; junction bases with no gene match: 8. There are 16 residues in the CDR3. The DNA of the CDR3 is TGTGCCATCAGTGAGTGGGAAAGCGGGACGGAAGAGACCCAGTACTTC. This codes for CAISEWESGTEETQYF.

This clonotype was counted a few times. The chain has TRBV12-3 or TRBV12-4 and TRBJ2-7; D unresolved. Trimming removed 7 bases from V and 5 bases from J, with 9 bases in between. This CDR3 is built from 11 residues. CDR3 in amino acids: CASTVDHEQYF. The CDR3 nucleotides read TGTGCCAGCACCGTAGACCACGAGCAGTACTTC.

The chain recombines TRBV13 with TRBJ2-1, with a tentative D call TRBD1 (5 bases). Trimming took off 0 bases at V and 6 bases at J, with 9 bases between the two ends. This CDR3 is 14 amino acids long. Looked up from germline, CDR1 is PRHDT and CDR2 is FYEKMQ (reference sequence). The CDR3 here is CASSLGRGGNEQFF. CDR3 DNA sequence: TGTGCCAGCAGCTTAGGAAGGGGCGGCAATGAGCAGTTCTTC. Together with reference TRBV13 and TRBJ2-1, the CDR3 gives the full variable domain: AAGVIQSPRHLIKEKRETATLKCYPIPRHDTVYWYQQGPGQDPQFLISFYEKMQSDKGSIPDRFSAQQFSDYHSELNMSSLELGDSALYFCASSLGRGGNEQFFGPGTRLTVL.

This clonotype has just a few counts. The gene calls are TRBV11-3 and TRBJ2-1; a weak D match, TRBD2 (5 bases). Germline V gives CDR1 SGHNT, CDR2 YENEEA. The CDR3 contains 17 residues. Trimming took 4 bases from V and 10 from J, leaving 26 bases between them. The CDR3 DNA is TGTGCCAGCAGCTACCTTAGGTCACCGAAACTAGTTGACGAGCAGTTCTTC. It translates to CASSYLRSPKLVDEQFF.